The next 7 T cell receptor beta chains were all read from a single sample in a study of blood T cells in healthy people across ages. Primed by a sample-barcoded 5' primer and a J-beta primer mix, a second PCR proceeded for 7 to 11 cycles. TCRdb called the 5' RACE reads again in MiXCR, with one record for every CDR3 protein. The sample includes some 760,000 distinct CDR3 sequences, around a quarter of them seen just once. These same data were also listed under a study on T cells of mothers and their children.

Sample: blood. The source is a boy aged 5-17 years in good health.

This clonotype came up a few times. The chain carries TRBV24-1 and TRBJ2-1, with D maybe TRBD1 (6 bases). The V and J ends lost 0 bases and 6 bases respectively, with 11 bases between them. The CDR3 totals 15 residues. Germline CDR1 KGHDR, CDR2 SFDVKD. CDR3 residues: CATSDLARGSNEQFF. CDR3 sequence (DNA): TGTGCCACCAGTGATTTGGCCAGGGGAAGCAATGAGCAGTTCTTC.

This clonotype was counted between two and nine times. CDR3 region: CSVDGGTGPYEQYF. The CDR3 DNA follows: TGCAGCGTCGACGGAGGGACAGGGCCCTACGAGCAGTACTTC. The chain has TRBV29-1 and TRBJ2-1; TRBD1 matches at 9 bases. TRBJ2-7 matches the DNA end more closely, so the J call is doubtful. The CDR3 has 14 residues. The V gene's germline CDR1 is SQVTM and CDR2 ANQGSEA.

V is TRBV27 and J is TRBJ1-4, with 7 bases aligning to TRBD1. CDR1 is MNHEY, CDR2 SMNVEV, per germline (reference sequence). CDR3 length: 15 residues. Trimming at V came to 8 bases and at J to 0 bases, leaving 6 bases not matched to a gene. The CDR3 nucleotides read TGTGCCAGCGGACGACAGGGCTCAACTAATGAAAAACTGTTTTTT. This codes for CASGRQGSTNEKLFF.

This clonotype was seen only a few times. The rearrangement links TRBV7-3 to TRBJ2-2; D remains ambiguous. V was shortened by 6 bases and J by 5 bases, with 13 bases between the two germline ends. Per the germline V gene, CDR1 is SGHTA and CDR2 is FQGTGA. The CDR3 is 14 residues long. CDR3 amino acids: CASRELGRTGELFF. DNA of the CDR3: TGTGCCAGCAGAGAATTAGGAAGGACCGGGGAGCTGTTTTTT.

This clonotype has more than one count but fewer than ten. This rearrangement joins TRBV19 to TRBJ2-1; the D is unclear. CDR1 and CDR2 from the germline V gene are LNHDA and SQIVND (reference sequence). The CDR3 runs 13 residues. V lost 2 bases to trimming and J lost 7 bases, with 9 bases between them. The DNA for the CDR3 is TGTGCCAGTAGTATAACGACGTTTAATGAGCAGTTCTTC. Its translation is CASSITTFNEQFF.

This chain connects TRBV7-2 to TRBJ1-5; no clear D gene. The V gene's germline CDR1 is SGHTA and CDR2 FQGNSA. Trimming cost V 5 bases and J 0 bases, with 8 bases left between them. CDR3 length equals 14 residues. The CDR3, as DNA: TGTGCCAGCAGCACCCAGATTAGCAATCAGCCCCAGCATTTT. Protein: CASSTQISNQPQHF.

Points on this clonotype: One end of the junction fails to match germline, which may point to a read error. The gene calls are TRBV2 and TRBJ2-1; D possibly corresponds to TRBD2 (7 bases). CDR3 size: 11 residues. Germline values: CDR1 SNHLY, CDR2 FYNNEI. The CDR3 reads CASSDGGRTVF. The CDR3 nucleotides read TGTGCCAGCAGTGACGGGGGGCGAACAGTCTTC.